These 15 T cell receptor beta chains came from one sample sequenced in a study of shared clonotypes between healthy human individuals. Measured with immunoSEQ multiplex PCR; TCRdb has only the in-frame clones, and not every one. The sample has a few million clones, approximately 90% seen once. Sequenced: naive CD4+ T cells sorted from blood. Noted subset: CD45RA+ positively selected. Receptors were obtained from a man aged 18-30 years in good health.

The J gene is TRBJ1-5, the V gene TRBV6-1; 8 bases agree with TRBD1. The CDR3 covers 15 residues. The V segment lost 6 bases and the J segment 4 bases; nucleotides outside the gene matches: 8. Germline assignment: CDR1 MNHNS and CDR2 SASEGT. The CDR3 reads CASRGGQGANQPQHF. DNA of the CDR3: TGTGCCAGCAGGGGCGGACAGGGCGCTAATCAGCCCCAGCATTTT.

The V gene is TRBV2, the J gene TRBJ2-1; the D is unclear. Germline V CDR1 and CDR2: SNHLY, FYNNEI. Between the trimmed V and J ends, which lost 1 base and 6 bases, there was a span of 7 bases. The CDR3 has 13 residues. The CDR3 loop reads CASSEGDANEQFF. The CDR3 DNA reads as TGTGCCAGCAGTGAAGGGGATGCCAATGAGCAGTTCTTC.

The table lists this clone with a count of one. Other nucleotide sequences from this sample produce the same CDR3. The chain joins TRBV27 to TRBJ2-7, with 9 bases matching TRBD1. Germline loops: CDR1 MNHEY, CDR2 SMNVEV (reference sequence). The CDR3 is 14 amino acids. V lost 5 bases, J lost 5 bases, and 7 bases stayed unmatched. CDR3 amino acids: CASSNRDRVHEQYF. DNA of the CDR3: TGTGCCAGCAGTAACCGGGACAGGGTACACGAGCAGTACTTC.

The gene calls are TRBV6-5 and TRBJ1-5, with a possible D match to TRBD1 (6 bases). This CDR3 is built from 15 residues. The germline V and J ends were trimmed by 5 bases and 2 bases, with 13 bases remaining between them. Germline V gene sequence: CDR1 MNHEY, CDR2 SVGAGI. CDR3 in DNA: TGTGCCAGCAGTCGCCAGGGGCAGGGCAATCAGCCCCAGCATTTT. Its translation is CASSRQGQGNQPQHF.

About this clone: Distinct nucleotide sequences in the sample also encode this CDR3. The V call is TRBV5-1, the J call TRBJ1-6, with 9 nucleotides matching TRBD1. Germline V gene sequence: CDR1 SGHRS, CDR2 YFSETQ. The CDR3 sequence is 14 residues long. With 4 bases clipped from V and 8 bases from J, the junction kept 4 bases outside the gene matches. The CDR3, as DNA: TGCGCCAGCAGCCCGGGACAGGGAGATTCACCCCTCCACTTT. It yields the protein CASSPGQGDSPLHF.

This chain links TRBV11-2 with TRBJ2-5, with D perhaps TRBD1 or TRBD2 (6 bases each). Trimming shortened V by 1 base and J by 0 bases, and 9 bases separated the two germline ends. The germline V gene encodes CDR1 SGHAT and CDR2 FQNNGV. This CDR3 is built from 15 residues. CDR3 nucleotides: TGTGCCAGCAGCTTAGTTGGGGGGCACCAAGAGACCCAGTACTTC. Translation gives CASSLVGGHQETQYF.

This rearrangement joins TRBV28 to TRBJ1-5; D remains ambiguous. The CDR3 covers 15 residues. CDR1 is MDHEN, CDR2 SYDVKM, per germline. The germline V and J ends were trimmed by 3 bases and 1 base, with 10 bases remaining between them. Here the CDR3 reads CASSLGVTSNQPQHF. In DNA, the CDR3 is TGTGCCAGCAGTTTGGGCGTCACCAGCAATCAGCCCCAGCATTTT.

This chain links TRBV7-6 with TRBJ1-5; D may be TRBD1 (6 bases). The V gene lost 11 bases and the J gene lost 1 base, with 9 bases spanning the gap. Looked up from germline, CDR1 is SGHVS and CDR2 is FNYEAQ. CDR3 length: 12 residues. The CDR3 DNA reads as TGTGCCTGTGGACAGAGCAATCAGCCCCAGCATTTT. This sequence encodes CACGQSNQPQHF. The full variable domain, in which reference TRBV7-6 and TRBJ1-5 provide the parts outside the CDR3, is GAGVSQSPRYKVTKRGQDVALRCDPISGHVSLYWYRQALGQGPEFLTYFNYEAQQDKSGLPNDRFSAERPEGSISTLTIQRTEQRDSAMYRCACGQSNQPQHFGDGTRLSIL.

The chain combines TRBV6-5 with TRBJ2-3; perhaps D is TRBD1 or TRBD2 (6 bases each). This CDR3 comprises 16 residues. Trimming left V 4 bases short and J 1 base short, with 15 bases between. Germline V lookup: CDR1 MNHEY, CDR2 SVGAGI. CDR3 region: CASSSRGASGTDTQYF. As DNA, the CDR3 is TGTGCCAGCAGTTCGAGGGGGGCGTCCGGCACAGATACGCAGTATTTT.

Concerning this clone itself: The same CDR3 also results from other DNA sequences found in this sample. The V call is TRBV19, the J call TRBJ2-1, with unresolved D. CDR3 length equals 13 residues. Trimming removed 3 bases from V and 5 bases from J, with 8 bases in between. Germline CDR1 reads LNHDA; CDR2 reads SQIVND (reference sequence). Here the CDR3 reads CASSIGLNNEQFF. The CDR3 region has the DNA TGTGCCAGTAGTATTGGGCTGAACAATGAGCAGTTCTTC.

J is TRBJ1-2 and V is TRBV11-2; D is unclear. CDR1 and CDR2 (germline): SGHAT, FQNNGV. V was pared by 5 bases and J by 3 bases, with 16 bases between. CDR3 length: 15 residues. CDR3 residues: CASSLQDADDYGYTF. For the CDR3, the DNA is TGTGCCAGCAGCCTCCAGGACGCGGATGACTATGGCTACACCTTC.

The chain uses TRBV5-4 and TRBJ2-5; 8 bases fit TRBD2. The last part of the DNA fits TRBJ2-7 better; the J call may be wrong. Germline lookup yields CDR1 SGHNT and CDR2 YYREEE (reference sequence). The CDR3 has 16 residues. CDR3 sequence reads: CASSPSQTSVAYEQYF. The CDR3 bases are TGTGCCAGCAGCCCATCTCAGACTAGCGTTGCCTACGAGCAGTACTTC.

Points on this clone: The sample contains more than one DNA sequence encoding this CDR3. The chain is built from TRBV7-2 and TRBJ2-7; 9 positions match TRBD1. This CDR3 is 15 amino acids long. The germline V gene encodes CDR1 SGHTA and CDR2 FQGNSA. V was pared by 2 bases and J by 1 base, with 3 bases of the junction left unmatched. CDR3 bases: TGTGCCAGCAGCTTATGGACAGGGGCATCCTACGAGCAGTACTTC. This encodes CASSLWTGASYEQYF.

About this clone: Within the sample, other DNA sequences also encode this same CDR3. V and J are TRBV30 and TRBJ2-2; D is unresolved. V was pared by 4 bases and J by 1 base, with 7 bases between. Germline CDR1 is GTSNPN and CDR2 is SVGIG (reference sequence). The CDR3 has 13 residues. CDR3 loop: CAWKSQNTGELFF. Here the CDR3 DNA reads TGTGCCTGGAAATCGCAGAACACCGGGGAGCTGTTTTTT.

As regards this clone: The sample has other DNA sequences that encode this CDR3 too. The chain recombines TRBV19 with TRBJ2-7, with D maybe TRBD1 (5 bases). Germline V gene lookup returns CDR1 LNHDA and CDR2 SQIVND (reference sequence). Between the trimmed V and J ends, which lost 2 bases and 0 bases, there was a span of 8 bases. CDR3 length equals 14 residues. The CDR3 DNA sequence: TGTGCCAGTAGTATAAGTGACAGCTCCTACGAGCAGTACTTC. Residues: CASSISDSSYEQYF.